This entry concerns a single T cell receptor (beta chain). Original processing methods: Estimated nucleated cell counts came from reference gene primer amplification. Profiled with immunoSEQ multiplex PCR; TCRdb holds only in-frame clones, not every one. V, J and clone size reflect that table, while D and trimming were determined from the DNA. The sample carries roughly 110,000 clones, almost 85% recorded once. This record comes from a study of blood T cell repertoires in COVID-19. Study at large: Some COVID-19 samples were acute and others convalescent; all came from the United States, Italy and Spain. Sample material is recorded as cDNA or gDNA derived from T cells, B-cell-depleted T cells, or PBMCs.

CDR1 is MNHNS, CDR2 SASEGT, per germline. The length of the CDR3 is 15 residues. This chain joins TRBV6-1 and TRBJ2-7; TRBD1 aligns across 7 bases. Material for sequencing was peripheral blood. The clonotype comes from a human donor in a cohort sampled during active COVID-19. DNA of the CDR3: TGTGCCAGCAGTAAAGCCCCGGGACAGAGTTACGAGCAGTACGTC. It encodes CASSKAPGQSYEQYV.